The entry below gives a single T cell receptor (beta chain) sequence along with its context. Its recognized antigen is unknown. There are no base qualities to consult, and no much larger clone falls within one base. The data were obtained in a study of memory CD4+ T cells and cytomegalovirus serostatus (dated 2019 in TCRdb). In the study overall: The roughly 33 healthy Belgian adults in the cohort included 9 who were CMV seropositive and 24 who were CMV seronegative. To replicate a published TCR-based CMV serostatus classifier, the study sequenced CD4+ memory TCRbeta repertoires from a Belgian cohort whose cytomegalovirus serostatus was known. Summary of the overall study and its limitations: On the Belgian cohort, the classifier built on the original framework reached a median bootstrapped AUC of 0.95, with a 95% CI of 0.76-1.00. Of around 160 previously reported CMV-associated TCRbeta sequences, around 70 appeared in the CD4+ memory repertoires, each in one to five individuals. The results were interpreted as suggesting that the CMV-associated TCR signature is mostly present in the CD4+ memory repertoire. Only CD4+CD45RO+ memory cells were sequenced, unlike the original study, which covered naive and memory CD4+ and CD8+ populations. CMV serostatus prediction reached a median bootstrapped AUC of about 0.94 with the original framework and 0.85 to 0.91 with a US-trained random forest.

A FACSAria II was used to sort memory CD4+ T cells, defined as single viable CD3+CD4+CD8-CD45RO+ cells. CMV serostatus was determined using a Roche Elecsys assay that detects serum IgG against CMV pp150, pp28, p38 and p52. After thawing, total CD4+ T cells were enriched by positive selection with CD4 magnetic microbeads. The samples came from a different study that was designed specifically to examine the CD4+ T cell memory repertoire. Peripheral blood mononuclear cells were isolated and cryopreserved following standard operating procedures; serum was stored at -80 °C. Staining used CD3-PerCP (BW264/56), CD4-APC (RPA-T4), CD45RO-PE (UCHT1) and CD8-Pacific Orange (3B5) antibodies, with Sytox blue excluding non-viable cells. Genomic DNA was extracted from sorted cells with the Quick-DNA Microprep Kit. TCRbeta DNA was amplified with the immunoSEQ hsTCRbeta kit following the manufacturer's protocol. TCRbeta libraries were sequenced on an Illumina MiSeq instrument. Per the original workflow: Once out-of-frame sequences had been removed, 2,204,828 distinct TCRbeta sequences were left, which works out to an average of approximately 70,000 per individual. Each individual was scored using the number of around 180 previously reported CMV-associated TCRbeta sequences that the individual carried and the total number of productive distinct TCRbeta sequences. A beta-binomial model was reimplemented in Python, and random forests from scikit-learn, run with default parameters, were trained on data from the US cohort. Classifier performance on the Belgian cohort was summarized as median AUC with percentile confidence intervals calculated over 10,000 bootstrap iterations. TCRdb obtained this table from immuneACCESS and retained in-frame rearrangements with V and J assigned. These tables miss some clones; where compared with another copy, unresolved V genes account for less than half of the shortfall, and the remainder is unexplained. That table gives V, J and clone size, and the DNA gave D and trimming. This sample holds 60,000 or so clones; roughly 84% were observed only once. The ten biggest clones cover 0.5% of the sample.

Germline trimming amounts to 5 bases on V and 6 bases on J, with 11 as the count of junction bases outside the gene matches. CDR1 MDHEN and CDR2 SYDVKM were looked up in the germline V gene. Its CDR3 holds 15 amino acids, cysteine through phenylalanine. Only the CDR3 DNA is retained, 45 bases long and in frame from the first base. The sequence links TRBV28 to TRBJ1-2, with 8 junctional bases fitting TRBD1. The receptor was isolated from an adult in good health and CMV-seronegative. Some clones in this sample may be carry-over from other donors' samples. Sequenced material: memory CD4+ T cells from blood. The sequenced DNA is TGTGCCAGCAGTACACATTTGGACAGGGTGGATGGCTACACCTTC. Its amino acids are CASSTHLDRVDGYTF.